This TCR beta chain was sequenced during a study of metastatic and nonmetastatic thyroid tumors (dated by TCRdb to 2018 to 2020). Turning to the overall study: For patients with malignant and with benign thyroid disease, the researchers compared repertoires between peripheral blood samples and tumor or nodule tissue samples.

The library came from PCR. The data were produced on an Illumina HiSeq 4000. High-throughput sequencing was used to profile the TCR beta-chain CDR3 region of every patient. As for the original processing: Drawing on CDR3 differences between clinicopathological groups, the researchers built a classifier meant to tell apart patients with distant-metastatic papillary thyroid cancer. Repertoire diversity was assessed with the Shannon index, and tumor-blood repertoire similarity with the Morisita-Horn index. TCRdb redid the processing of the public reads, applying fastp at Q25 and MiXCR, and retained in-frame beta chains. TCRdb assigned the V and J calls; the authors' analysis was not used. This sample gives tens of thousands of clones in total; about an eighth of them show up just once. Clones ranked in the top ten supply about 10% of the sample. No patient had received any treatment before thyroid surgery. Patient clinical samples collected from about 2011 to 2018 were retrospectively analysed using T-cell receptor beta sequencing.

This clone was seen at least ten times. Its antigen is not yet known. The sample holds no much larger clone one base away, and base qualities are not on file. Study-wide findings and limitations: In both blood and tumor samples, TCR beta diversity was reported to be significantly higher in malignant tumors than in benign nodules.

CDR1 and CDR2 are read off the germline V gene (reference sequence) as DFQATT and SNEGSKA. The CDR3 runs 14 residues from the cysteine to the phenylalanine. The CDR3 DNA has 42 bases and is translated from base 1. A distance of 13 bases separates the germline ends of V and J, which lose 1 base and 4 bases respectively. The V and J genes are TRBV20-1 and TRBJ1-1, with the D gene too uncertain to name. The sample taken for sequencing was tumor tissue. The source is a female donor with papillary thyroid cancer or a benign thyroid nodule (not recorded which). Some clones in this sample may be carry-over from other donors' samples. The nucleotides read TGCAGTGCTAGAGGCCCCGGGTCCTTCACTGAAGCTTTCTTT. Its protein reads: CSARGPGSFTEAFF.